A single sample is the source of the 26 T cell receptor beta chains below, sequenced in a study of T cells in Graves' hyperthyroidism and ophthalmopathy. Using RNA transcripts as the source, TCR beta CDR3 regions were amplified. The TCR CDR3 was amplified in a first-round RT-PCR using the HTBI primer set. MiXCR was run by TCRdb on the multiplex PCR reads, yielding one entry per CDR3 protein. The sample has roughly 380,000 distinct CDR3 sequences, roughly 18% seen once; the top ten hold around 15%. The sample comprised blood. These receptors came from a woman aged 40 to 50 with Graves' ophthalmopathy.

The chain carries TRBV28 and TRBJ2-5; no reliable D call. CDR1 is MDHEN and CDR2 is SYDVKM in the germline V gene. The CDR3 is 15 amino acids. Trimming took off 5 bases at V and 5 bases at J, with 18 bases between the two ends. The DNA of the CDR3 is TGTGCCAGCAGTCGCAGTGGTGAAAACGGGGAGACCCAGTACTTC. This translates into CASSRSGENGETQYF.

This clonotype was seen a few times. The chain is built from TRBV6-2 or TRBV6-3 and TRBJ2-5; 10 bases agree with TRBD2. The germline CDR1 and CDR2 sequences are MNHEY and SVGEGT. The CDR3 totals 14 residues. Trimming cost V 8 bases and J 9 bases; bases outside gene matches: 12. CDR3 nucleotide sequence: TGTGCCAGCTCCGGGACTAGCGCCTGGGAGTCCCAGTACTTC. Its protein is CASSGTSAWESQYF.

This clonotype has a count of ten or more. This chain connects TRBV9 to TRBJ1-2; D call uncertain. V gave up 3 bases and J gave up 1 base, with 4 bases separating them. Germline-derived CDR1 and CDR2 are SGDLS and YYNGEE. The CDR3 spans 12 residues. The CDR3 reads CASSGGNYGYTF. The CDR3 nucleotides are TGTGCCAGCAGCGGGGGTAACTATGGCTACACCTTC.

This clonotype has at least ten counts. J is TRBJ2-2 and V is TRBV24-1; D remains ambiguous. In germline, CDR1 is KGHDR, CDR2 SFDVKD. V dropped 0 bases and J dropped 0 bases, with 7 bases sitting between them. This CDR3 is built from 16 residues. The CDR3 loop is CATSDLGFSNTGELFF. The CDR3 DNA is TGTGCCACCAGTGATTTGGGATTTTCGAACACCGGGGAGCTGTTTTTT.

The table lists this clonotype with many counts. This chain connects TRBV28 to TRBJ1-2; 7 positions match TRBD1. The CDR3 spans 14 residues. Germline V gives CDR1 MDHEN, CDR2 SYDVKM. The ends lost 4 bases at V and 5 bases at J; junction bases unmatched: 7. The CDR3 reads CASSSKGQRYGYTF. The CDR3 nucleotides read TGTGCCAGCAGTTCCAAGGGACAGCGATATGGCTACACCTTC.

There are many counts of this clonotype. The V call is TRBV6-2 or TRBV6-3, the J call TRBJ2-5; TRBD1 agrees at 8 bases. V shed 2 bases and J 7 bases; nucleotides not matched to a gene: 21. Germline V gene lookup returns CDR1 MNHEY and CDR2 SVGEGT. The CDR3 length is 19 residues. The CDR3 DNA is TGTGCCAGCAGTTACGTTCTTACAGGGGGAGTAGCCAAGGGAGGGACCCAGTACTTC. It encodes CASSYVLTGGVAKGGTQYF.

The rearrangement links TRBV6-1 to TRBJ2-4, with D hard to call. Deletions cut 6 bases from V and 4 bases from J, with 10 bases between. This CDR3 is built from 13 residues. Germline CDR1 is MNHNS and CDR2 is SASEGT. CDR3 sequence reads: CASRDLRKNIQYF. The CDR3 bases are TGTGCCAGCAGGGACCTCCGGAAAAACATTCAGTACTTC.

V gene TRBV6-1 combines with J gene TRBJ1-2, with D tentatively TRBD1 (5 bases). The CDR3 sequence is 15 residues long. CDR1 is MNHNS and CDR2 is SASEGT in the germline V gene. V was cut by 8 bases and J by 6 bases, with 22 bases left in between. As DNA, the CDR3 is TGTGCCAGCGGGCTTGGATGGGACCTCGGGGATGGCTACACCTTC. Translated: CASGLGWDLGDGYTF.

There are many counts of this clonotype. V gene TRBV24-1 combines with J gene TRBJ2-2; D is uncertain. V was shortened by 5 bases and J by 7 bases, with 10 bases between the two germline ends. The CDR3 spans 13 residues. CDR1 and CDR2 (germline): KGHDR, SFDVKD. CDR3 sequence reads: CATSGTGNGELFF. The CDR3 bases are TGTGCCACCAGTGGTACGGGTAACGGGGAGCTGTTTTTT.

This clonotype was seen repeatedly, ten times or more. No conserved phenylalanine or tryptophan ends this CDR3, so it is likely a read error. The DNA is left out, because the CDR3 cannot be placed on it with certainty; the CDR3 is given as TCRdb lists it. This sequence joins TRBV11-2 and TRBJ1-2; TRBD1 was called by the table and not checked on the DNA. CDR1 is SGHAT, CDR2 FQNNGV, per germline. The CDR3 numbers 13 amino acids, ends counted. CDR3 residues: CASRPPGQGQSSS.

This clonotype was detected many times. V is TRBV30 and J is TRBJ1-1; unclear D gene. CDR1 and CDR2 (germline): GTSNPN, SVGIG (reference sequence). The CDR3 runs to 13 residues. The ends were cut back, 3 bases at V and 0 bases at J, with 8 bases in the middle. The CDR3: CAWSVTLNTEAFF. In nucleotides, the CDR3 is TGTGCCTGGAGCGTGACACTGAACACTGAAGCTTTCTTT.

At least ten counts were recorded for this clonotype. This chain uses TRBV9 with TRBJ2-7; possibly TRBD1 for D (6 bases). Between the trimmed V and J ends, which lost 0 bases and 4 bases, there was a span of 11 bases. Germline values: CDR1 SGDLS, CDR2 YYNGEE. This CDR3 comprises 14 residues. CDR3 in amino acids: CASSVGRGTYEQYF. CDR3 in DNA: TGTGCCAGCAGCGTAGGAAGGGGGACATACGAGCAGTACTTC.

There are many counts of this clonotype. The chain recombines TRBV28 with TRBJ1-2; D possibly corresponds to TRBD1 (6 bases). This CDR3 spans 14 amino acids. Germline V gives CDR1 MDHEN, CDR2 SYDVKM. Deletions cut 3 bases from V and 6 bases from J, with 14 bases between. CDR3 in amino acids: CASSLIGGINGYTF. The CDR3 nucleotides are TGTGCCAGCAGTTTGATAGGGGGTATTAATGGCTACACCTTC.

The chain recombines TRBV6-2 or TRBV6-3 with TRBJ1-1, with 9 bases matching TRBD1. CDR1 and CDR2 (germline): MNHEY, SVGEGT. The V gene end was trimmed by 5 bases and the J gene end by 4 bases; junction bases not matched to a gene: 8. CDR3 length equals 15 residues. For the CDR3, the DNA is TGTGCCAGCAGTAACCGGGACAGGGTGGGCACTGAAGCTTTCTTT. Residues: CASSNRDRVGTEAFF.

This clonotype has a count of ten or more. The V and J genes are TRBV19 and TRBJ1-2, with D tentatively TRBD1 (6 bases). Trimming took 11 bases from V and 2 from J, leaving 9 bases between them. The CDR3 is made up of 11 amino acids. Germline V CDR1 and CDR2: LNHDA, SQIVND (reference sequence). As DNA, the CDR3 is TGTGCCTCTGGACAGAACTATGGCTACACCTTC. Protein: CASGQNYGYTF.

The gene calls are TRBV7-2 and TRBJ2-7; D uncertain. CDR1 is SGHTA and CDR2 is FQGNSA in the germline V gene. The V gene lost 7 bases and the J gene lost 6 bases, with 19 bases spanning the gap. This CDR3 has 14 amino acids. The CDR3 loop is CASTLNWGPSEQYF. The CDR3 bases are TGTGCCAGCACCCTTAACTGGGGTCCTAGCGAGCAGTACTTC. The full variable domain, its missing parts supplied by reference TRBV7-2 and TRBJ2-7, is GAGVSQSPSNKVTEKGKDVELRCDPISGHTALYWYRQSLGQGLEFLIYFQGNSAPDKSGLPSDRFSAERTGGSVSTLTIQRTQQEDSAVYLCASTLNWGPSEQYFGPGTRLTVT.

This clonotype has just a few counts. The CDR3 protein is CASSPATAQPQHF. CDR3 DNA sequence: TGTGCCAGCTCACCAGCAACGGCTCAGCCCCAGCATTTT. The rearrangement joins TRBV18 to TRBJ1-5; D gene unclear. Germline CDR1 is KGHSH and CDR2 is LQKENI. The ends were cut back, 2 bases at V and 6 bases at J, with 8 bases in the middle. The CDR3 is 13 amino acids.

This clonotype was observed many times. This chain joins TRBV19 and TRBJ1-1; D is ambiguous. Germline-derived CDR1 and CDR2 are LNHDA and SQIVND (reference sequence). Trimming left V 5 bases short and J 5 bases short, with 9 bases between. This CDR3 is 12 amino acids long. CDR3 sequence reads: CASSHGITEAFF. The CDR3 bases are TGTGCCAGTAGTCATGGGATAACTGAAGCTTTCTTT.

This clonotype has a count of ten or more. The V gene is TRBV9, the J gene TRBJ1-2; D is undetermined. In germline, CDR1 is SGDLS, CDR2 YYNGEE. The V gene lost 0 bases and the J gene lost 4 bases, with 13 bases spanning the gap. There are 15 residues in the CDR3. The CDR3 DNA follows: TGTGCCAGCAGCGTAGATGGTGAGACCCGCTATGGCTACACCTTC. As protein: CASSVDGETRYGYTF.

The V call is TRBV28, the J call TRBJ1-5, with D tentatively TRBD1 (6 bases). From germline, CDR1 is MDHEN and CDR2 SYDVKM. This CDR3 comprises 14 residues. V was trimmed by 6 bases and J by 6 bases, leaving 15 bases between them. CDR3 protein: CASSTGSGGQPQHF. The CDR3 nucleotides read TGTGCCAGCAGCACAGGGTCAGGAGGTCAGCCCCAGCATTTT.

The chain couples TRBV30 to TRBJ1-1; 8 nucleotides align to TRBD1. The V segment lost 5 bases and the J segment 3 bases; nucleotides outside the gene matches: 5. Germline V gene lookup returns CDR1 GTSNPN and CDR2 SVGIG (reference sequence). The CDR3 runs 13 residues. CDR3 residues: CAWHDRGYTEAFF. Written as DNA, the CDR3 is TGTGCCTGGCATGACAGGGGATACACTGAAGCTTTCTTT.

Many counts were recorded for this clonotype. V usage is TRBV5-1 and J usage is TRBJ1-1; the D gene is possibly TRBD1 (6 bases). Trimming stripped 1 base from V and 3 bases from J, with 13 bases between. Germline V lookup: CDR1 SGHRS, CDR2 YFSETQ. This CDR3 region has 15 residues. This CDR3 is CASSLSGARYTEAFF. The CDR3 nucleotides are TGCGCCAGCAGCTTGTCGGGGGCCCGTTACACTGAAGCTTTCTTT.

This clonotype has ten or more counts. The J gene is TRBJ2-4, the V gene TRBV12-3 or TRBV12-4, with D possibly being TRBD1 or TRBD2 (5 bases each). The CDR3 totals 17 residues. V lost 0 bases, J lost 1 base, and 13 bases lay in between. The CDR3 DNA is TGTGCCAGCAGTTTAGCGCAGGGTCTAGCTGCCAAAAACATTCAGTACTTC. Protein: CASSLAQGLAAKNIQYF.

This clonotype was picked up one time. The rearrangement joins TRBV19 to TRBJ1-3; 8 bases align to TRBD1. V lost 6 bases, J lost 0 bases, and 10 bases stayed unmatched. From germline, CDR1 is LNHDA and CDR2 SQIVND (reference sequence). This CDR3 comprises 17 residues. This CDR3 reads CASSPDRAYSSGNTIYF. The CDR3, as DNA: TGTGCCAGTAGCCCGGACAGGGCGTATTCCTCTGGAAACACCATATATTTT.

There are many counts of this clonotype. The rearrangement joins TRBV11-3 to TRBJ2-6; D gene unclear. Trimming pared 2 bases from V and 5 bases from J, leaving 13 bases between. This CDR3 is built from 16 residues. Germline CDR1 is SGHNT and CDR2 is YENEEA. CDR3 in DNA: TGTGCCAGCAGCTTAAAATGGGATGTTTGGGCCAACGTCCTGACTTTC. This codes for CASSLKWDVWANVLTF.

This chain joins TRBV15 and TRBJ2-2; D unclear. V was clipped by 6 bases and J by 4 bases, with 12 bases between them. CDR1 and CDR2 (germline): LNHNV, YYDKDF (reference sequence). The length of the CDR3 is 14 residues. The chain's CDR3 is CATRALGITGELFF. The CDR3 nucleotides are TGTGCCACCAGGGCTCTGGGGATCACCGGGGAGCTGTTTTTT. Complete variable domain (other parts from reference TRBV15 and TRBJ2-2): DAMVIQNPRYQVTQFGKPVTLSCSQTLNHNVMYWYQQKSSQAPKLLFHYYDKDFNNEADTPDNFQSRRPNTSFCFLDIRSPGLGDTAMYLCATRALGITGELFFGEGSRLTVL.